The T cell receptor beta chain under discussion was sequenced for a study of spatial heterogeneity in lung cancer. Study-level findings and limits: Ubiquitous expanded tumor TCRs were observed in blood more at resection than follow-up.

Unique molecular identifiers, one per molecule, were present on every TCR cDNA molecule. TCRdb re-called the 5' RACE reads through MiXCR, storing one row per CDR3 protein. In the table there are approximately 22,000 distinct CDR3 sequences, about 5% of which are singletons. This clonotype was detected many times. What it recognizes is unknown. Germline V gives CDR1 MNHEY, CDR2 SVGAGI. J was trimmed by 5 bases and V by 6 bases; bases with no gene match: 6. The CDR3 has 14 residues. Time point reported: sample taken at primary tumor resection. The donor population consisted of approximately 70 patients with untreated, early-stage non-small cell lung cancer. Frozen PBMC, nontumor lung or tumor provided whole RNA, which was sequenced unsorted.

The receptor comes from a male donor with early-stage non-small cell lung cancer. Sample: PBMCs, taken at surgery. This rearrangement joins TRBV6-5 to TRBJ1-5, with 8 bases that match TRBD1. The CDR3 protein is CASSRTGWHQPQHF. CDR3 DNA sequence: TGTGCCAGCAGCCGGACAGGGTGGCATCAGCCCCAGCATTTT.